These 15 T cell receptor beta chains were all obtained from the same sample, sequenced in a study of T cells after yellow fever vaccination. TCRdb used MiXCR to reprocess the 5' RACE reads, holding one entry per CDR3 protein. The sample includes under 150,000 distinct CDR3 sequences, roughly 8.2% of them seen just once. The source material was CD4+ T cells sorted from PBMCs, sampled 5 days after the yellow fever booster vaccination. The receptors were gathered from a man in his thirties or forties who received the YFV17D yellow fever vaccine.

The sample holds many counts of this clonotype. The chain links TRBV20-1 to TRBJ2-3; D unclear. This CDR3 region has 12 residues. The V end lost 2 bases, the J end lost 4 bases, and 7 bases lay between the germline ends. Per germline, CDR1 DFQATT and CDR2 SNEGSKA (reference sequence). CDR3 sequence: CSARLKADTQYF. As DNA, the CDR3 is TGCAGTGCTAGACTGAAGGCAGATACGCAGTATTTT.

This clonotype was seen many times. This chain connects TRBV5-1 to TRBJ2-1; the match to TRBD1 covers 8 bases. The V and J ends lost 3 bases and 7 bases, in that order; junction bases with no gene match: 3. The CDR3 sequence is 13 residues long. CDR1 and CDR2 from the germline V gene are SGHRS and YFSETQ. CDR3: CASSSGTGNEQFF. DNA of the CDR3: TGCGCCAGCAGCTCCGGGACAGGAAATGAGCAGTTCTTC.

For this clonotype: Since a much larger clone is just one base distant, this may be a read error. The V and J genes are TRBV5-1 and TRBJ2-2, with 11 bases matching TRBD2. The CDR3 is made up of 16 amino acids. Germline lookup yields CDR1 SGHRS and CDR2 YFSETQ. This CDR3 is CASSPGLAVNTGGLFF. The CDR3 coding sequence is TGCGCCAGCAGCCCGGGACTAGCGGTTAACACCGGGGGGCTGTTTTTT.

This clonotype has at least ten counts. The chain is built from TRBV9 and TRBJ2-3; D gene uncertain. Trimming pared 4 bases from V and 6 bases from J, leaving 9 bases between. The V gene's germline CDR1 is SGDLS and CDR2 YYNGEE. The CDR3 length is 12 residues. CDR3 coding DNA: TGTGCCAGCAGCCCGAGCTTTGATACGCAGTATTTT. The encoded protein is CASSPSFDTQYF.

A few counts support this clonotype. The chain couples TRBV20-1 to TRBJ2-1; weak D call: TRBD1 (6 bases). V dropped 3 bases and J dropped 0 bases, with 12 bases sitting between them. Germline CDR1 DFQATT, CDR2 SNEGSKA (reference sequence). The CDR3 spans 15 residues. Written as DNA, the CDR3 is TGCAGTGCTAGTTCAGGGGCGCGCTCCTACAATGAGCAGTTCTTC. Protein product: CSASSGARSYNEQFF.

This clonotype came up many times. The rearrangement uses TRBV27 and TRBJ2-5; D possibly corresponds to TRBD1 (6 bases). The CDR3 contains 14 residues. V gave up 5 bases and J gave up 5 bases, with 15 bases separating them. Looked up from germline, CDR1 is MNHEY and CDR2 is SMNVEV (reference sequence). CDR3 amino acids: CASSTTPQGETQYF. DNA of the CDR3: TGTGCCAGCAGTACGACACCCCAGGGGGAGACCCAGTACTTC.

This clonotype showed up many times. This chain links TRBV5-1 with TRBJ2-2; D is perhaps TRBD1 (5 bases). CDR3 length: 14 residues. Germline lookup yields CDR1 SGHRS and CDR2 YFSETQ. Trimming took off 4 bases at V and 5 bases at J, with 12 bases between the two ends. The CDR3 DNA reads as TGCGCCAGCAGCCTCGCAGGGTCGACCGGGGAGCTGTTTTTT. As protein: CASSLAGSTGELFF.

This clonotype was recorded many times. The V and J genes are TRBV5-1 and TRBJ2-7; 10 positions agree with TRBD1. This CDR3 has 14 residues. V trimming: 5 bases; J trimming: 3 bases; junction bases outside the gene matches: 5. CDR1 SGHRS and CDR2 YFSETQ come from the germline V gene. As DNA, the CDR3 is TGCGCCAGCAGATCCGGACAGGGGGTCTACGAGCAGTACTTC. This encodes CASRSGQGVYEQYF.

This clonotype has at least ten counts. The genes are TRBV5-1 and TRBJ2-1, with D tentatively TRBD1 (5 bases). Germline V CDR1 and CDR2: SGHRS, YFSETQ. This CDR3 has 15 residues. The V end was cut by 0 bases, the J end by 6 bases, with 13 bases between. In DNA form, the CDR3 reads TGCGCCAGCAGCTTGGGTGGACAAGGGCTCAATGAGCAGTTCTTC. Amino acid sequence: CASSLGGQGLNEQFF.

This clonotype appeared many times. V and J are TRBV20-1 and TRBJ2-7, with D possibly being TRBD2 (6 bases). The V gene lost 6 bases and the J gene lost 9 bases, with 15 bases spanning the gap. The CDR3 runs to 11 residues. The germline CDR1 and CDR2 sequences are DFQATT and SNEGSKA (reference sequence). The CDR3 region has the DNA TGCAGTGCCCGGGACCGGGGAGGGCAGTACTTC. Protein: CSARDRGGQYF.

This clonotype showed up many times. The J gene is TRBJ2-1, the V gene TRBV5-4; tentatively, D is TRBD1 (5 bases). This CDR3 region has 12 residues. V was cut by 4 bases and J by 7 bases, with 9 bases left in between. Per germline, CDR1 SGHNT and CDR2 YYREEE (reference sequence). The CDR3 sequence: CASSNRKNEQFF. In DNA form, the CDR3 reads TGTGCCAGCAGCAACAGGAAGAATGAGCAGTTCTTC.

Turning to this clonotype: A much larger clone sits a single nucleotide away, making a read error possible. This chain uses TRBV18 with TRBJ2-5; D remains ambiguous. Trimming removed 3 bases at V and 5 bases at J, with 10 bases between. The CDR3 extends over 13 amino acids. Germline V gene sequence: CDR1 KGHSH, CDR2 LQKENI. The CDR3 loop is CASSPEPSETQYF. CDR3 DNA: TGTGCCAGCTCACCGGAGCCCAGCGAGACCCAGTACTTC.

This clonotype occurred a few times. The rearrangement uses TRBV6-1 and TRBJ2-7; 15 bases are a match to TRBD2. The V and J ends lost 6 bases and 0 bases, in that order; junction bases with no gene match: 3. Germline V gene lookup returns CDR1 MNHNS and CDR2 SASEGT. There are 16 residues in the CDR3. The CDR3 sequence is CASRGLAGGSSYEQYF. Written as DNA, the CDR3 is TGTGCCAGCAGGGGACTAGCGGGAGGCAGCTCCTACGAGCAGTACTTC.

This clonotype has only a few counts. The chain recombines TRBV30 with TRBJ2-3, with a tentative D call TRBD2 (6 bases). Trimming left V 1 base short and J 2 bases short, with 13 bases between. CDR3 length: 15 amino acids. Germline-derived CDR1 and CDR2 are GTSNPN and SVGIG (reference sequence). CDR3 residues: CAWSAGDRDTDTQYF. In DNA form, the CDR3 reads TGTGCCTGGAGTGCGGGGGATAGGGACACAGATACGCAGTATTTT.

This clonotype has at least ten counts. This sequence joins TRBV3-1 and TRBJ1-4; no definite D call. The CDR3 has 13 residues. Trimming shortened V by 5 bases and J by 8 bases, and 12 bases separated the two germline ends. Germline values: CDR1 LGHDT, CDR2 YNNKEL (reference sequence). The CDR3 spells CASSSIHGEKLFF. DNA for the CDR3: TGTGCCAGCAGCTCCATCCACGGGGAAAAACTGTTTTTT.